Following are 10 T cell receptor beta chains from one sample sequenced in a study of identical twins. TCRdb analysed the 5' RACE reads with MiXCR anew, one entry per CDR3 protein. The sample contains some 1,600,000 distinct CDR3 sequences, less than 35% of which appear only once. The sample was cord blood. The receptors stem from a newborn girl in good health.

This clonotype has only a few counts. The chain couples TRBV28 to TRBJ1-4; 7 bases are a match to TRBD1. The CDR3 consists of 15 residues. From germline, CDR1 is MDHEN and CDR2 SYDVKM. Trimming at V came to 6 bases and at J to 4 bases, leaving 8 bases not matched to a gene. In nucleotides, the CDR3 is TGTGCCAGCAGCCACTCGTGGGACAGTAATGAAAAACTGTTTTTT. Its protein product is CASSHSWDSNEKLFF.

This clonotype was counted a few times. CDR3 coding DNA: TGCGCCAGCAGCTTGGCCAAAGGGGGAGGAGAGCAGTTCTTC. Amino acid sequence: CASSLAKGGGEQFF. The chain uses TRBV5-1 and TRBJ2-1; D might be TRBD1 or TRBD2, each matching 6 bases. The germline V and J ends were trimmed by 0 bases and 10 bases, with 14 bases remaining between them. Germline V gene data show CDR1 as SGHRS and CDR2 as YFSETQ. CDR3 size: 14 residues.

The chain's CDR3 is CAISEEQDSGNTIYF. The CDR3 DNA follows: TGTGCCATCAGTGAGGAACAGGACTCTGGAAACACCATATATTTT. V is TRBV10-3 and J is TRBJ1-3, with a weak D call TRBD1 (5 bases). The CDR3 is made up of 15 amino acids. Germline-derived CDR1 and CDR2 are ENHRY and SYGVKD. Trimming left V 2 bases short and J 0 bases short, with 8 bases between.

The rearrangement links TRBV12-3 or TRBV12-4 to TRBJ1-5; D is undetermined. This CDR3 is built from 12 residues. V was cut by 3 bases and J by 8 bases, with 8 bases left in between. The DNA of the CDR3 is TGTGCCAGCAGTTTGCCCCATAAGCCCCAGCATTTT. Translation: CASSLPHKPQHF.

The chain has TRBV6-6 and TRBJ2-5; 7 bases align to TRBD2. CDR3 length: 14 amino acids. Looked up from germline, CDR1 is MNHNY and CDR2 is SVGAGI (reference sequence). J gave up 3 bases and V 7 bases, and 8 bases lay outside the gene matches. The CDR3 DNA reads TGTGCCAGCAACAGACTAGCAGAAAAAGAGACCCAGTACTTC. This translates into CASNRLAEKETQYF.

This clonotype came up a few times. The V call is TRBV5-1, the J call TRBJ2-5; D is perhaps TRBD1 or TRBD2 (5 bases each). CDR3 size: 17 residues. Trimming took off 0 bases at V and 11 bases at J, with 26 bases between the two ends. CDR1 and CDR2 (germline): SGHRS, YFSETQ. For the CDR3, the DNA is TGCGCCAGCAGCTTGGCCGGGGCGGGTTTCTCCTACAATGAGCAGTACTTC. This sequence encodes CASSLAGAGFSYNEQYF.

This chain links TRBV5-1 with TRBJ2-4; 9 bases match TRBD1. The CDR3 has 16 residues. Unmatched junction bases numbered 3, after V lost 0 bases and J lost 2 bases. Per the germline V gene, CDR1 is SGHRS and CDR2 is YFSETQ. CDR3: CASSLDRGRTKNIQYF. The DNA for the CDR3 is TGCGCCAGCAGCTTGGACAGGGGGCGAACCAAAAACATTCAGTACTTC. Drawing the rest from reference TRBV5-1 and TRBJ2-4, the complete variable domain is KAGVTQTPRYLIKTRGQQVTLSCSPISGHRSVSWYQQTPGQGLQFLFEYFSETQRNKGNFPGRFSGRQFSNSRSEMNVSTLELGDSALYLCASSLDRGRTKNIQYFGAGTRLSVL.

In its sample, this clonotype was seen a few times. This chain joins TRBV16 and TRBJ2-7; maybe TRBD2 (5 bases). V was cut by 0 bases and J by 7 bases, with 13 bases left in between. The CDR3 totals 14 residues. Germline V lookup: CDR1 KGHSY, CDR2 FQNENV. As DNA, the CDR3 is TGTGCCAGCAGCCAATCGACTACCTACAATGAGCAGTACTTC. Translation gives CASSQSTTYNEQYF.

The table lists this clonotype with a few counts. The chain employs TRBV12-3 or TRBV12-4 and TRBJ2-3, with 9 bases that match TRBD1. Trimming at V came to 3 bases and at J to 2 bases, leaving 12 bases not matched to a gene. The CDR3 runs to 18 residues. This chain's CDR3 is CASSFRVLRDRATDTQYF. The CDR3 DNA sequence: TGTGCCAGCAGTTTCCGAGTCCTCCGGGACAGGGCCACAGATACGCAGTATTTT.

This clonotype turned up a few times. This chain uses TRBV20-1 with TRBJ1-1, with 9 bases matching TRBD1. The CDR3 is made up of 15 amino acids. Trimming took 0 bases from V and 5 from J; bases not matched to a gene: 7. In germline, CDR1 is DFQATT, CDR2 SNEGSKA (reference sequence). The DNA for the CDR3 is TGCAGTGCTAGAGATCCCGGGACAGGGAGGACTGAAGCTTTCTTT. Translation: CSARDPGTGRTEAFF.